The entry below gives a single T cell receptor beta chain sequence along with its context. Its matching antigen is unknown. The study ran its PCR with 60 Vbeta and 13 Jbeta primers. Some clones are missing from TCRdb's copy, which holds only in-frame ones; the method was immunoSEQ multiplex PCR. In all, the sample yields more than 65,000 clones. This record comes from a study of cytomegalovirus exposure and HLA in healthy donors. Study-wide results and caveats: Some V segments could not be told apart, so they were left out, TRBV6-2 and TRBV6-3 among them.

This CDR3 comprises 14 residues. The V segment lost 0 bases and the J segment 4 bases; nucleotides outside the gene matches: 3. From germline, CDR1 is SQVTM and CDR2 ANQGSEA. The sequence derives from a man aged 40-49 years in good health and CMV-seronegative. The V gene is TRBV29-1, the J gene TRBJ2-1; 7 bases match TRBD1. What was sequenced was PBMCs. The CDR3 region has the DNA TGCAGCGTTGAAGATCTGGGACAGTACAATGAGCAGTTCTTC. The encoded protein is CSVEDLGQYNEQFF.